The present entry profiles one TCR beta chain with its context. In germline, CDR1 is MNHEY, CDR2 SVGAGI. The CDR3 covers 14 residues. Authors' methods: Amplified reference gene primers provided the basis for estimating nucleated cell counts. The repertoire was sequenced with immunoSEQ multiplex PCR; TCRdb's copy has only in-frame clones and lacks some. The DNA gave D and trimming, while V, J and clone size come from that table. This sample has 250,000 to 350,000 clones, with approximately 83% found just once. This sample was taken from a study of blood T cell repertoires in COVID-19. The overall study: The samples span acute and convalescent COVID-19 from the United States, Italy and Spain.

Participant-given clinical history determined each cohort assignment. The recovered donors of Cohort 3 showed two negative PCRs, clearance, or symptom resolution. The receptor was derived from a woman in her twenties or thirties who had recovered from COVID-19. Sequences were obtained from PBMCs or T cells enriched from blood (not recorded which). The chain couples TRBV6-5 to TRBJ1-2; weak D call: TRBD1 (5 bases). The CDR3 DNA is TGTGCGGCGCGGGGCCAGGGACGAGATTATGGCTACACCTTC. It translates to CAARGQGRDYGYTF.